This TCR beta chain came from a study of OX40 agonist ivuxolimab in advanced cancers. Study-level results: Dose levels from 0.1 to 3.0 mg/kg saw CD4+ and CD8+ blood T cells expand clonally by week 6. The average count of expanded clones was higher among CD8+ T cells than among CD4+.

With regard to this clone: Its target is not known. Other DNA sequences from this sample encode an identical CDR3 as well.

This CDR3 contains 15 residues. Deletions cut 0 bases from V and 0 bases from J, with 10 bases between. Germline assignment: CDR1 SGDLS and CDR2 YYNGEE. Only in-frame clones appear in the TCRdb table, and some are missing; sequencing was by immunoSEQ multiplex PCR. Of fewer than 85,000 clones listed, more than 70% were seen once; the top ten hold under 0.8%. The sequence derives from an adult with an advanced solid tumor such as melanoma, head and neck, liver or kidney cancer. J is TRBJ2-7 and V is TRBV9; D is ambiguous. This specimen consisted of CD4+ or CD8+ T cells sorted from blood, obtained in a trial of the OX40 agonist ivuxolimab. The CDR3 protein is CASSVAPHSSYEQYF. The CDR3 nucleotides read TGTGCCAGCAGCGTAGCACCACATAGCTCCTACGAGCAGTACTTC.